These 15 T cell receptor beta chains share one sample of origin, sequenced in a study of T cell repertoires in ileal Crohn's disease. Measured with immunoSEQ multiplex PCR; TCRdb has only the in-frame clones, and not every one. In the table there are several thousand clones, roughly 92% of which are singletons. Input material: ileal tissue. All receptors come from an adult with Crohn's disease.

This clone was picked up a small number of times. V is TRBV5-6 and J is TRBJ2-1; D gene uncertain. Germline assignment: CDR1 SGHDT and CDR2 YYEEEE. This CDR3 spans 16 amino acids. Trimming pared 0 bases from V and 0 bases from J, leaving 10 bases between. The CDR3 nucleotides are TGTGCCAGCAGCTTGGAAGCGCGGAGCTCCTACAATGAGCAGTTCTTC. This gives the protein CASSLEARSSYNEQFF.

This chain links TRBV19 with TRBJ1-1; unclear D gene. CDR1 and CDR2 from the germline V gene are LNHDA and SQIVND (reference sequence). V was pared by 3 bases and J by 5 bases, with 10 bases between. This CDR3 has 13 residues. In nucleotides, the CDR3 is TGTGCCAGTAGTATCGCCGGGGTGACTGAAGCTTTCTTT. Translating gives CASSIAGVTEAFF.

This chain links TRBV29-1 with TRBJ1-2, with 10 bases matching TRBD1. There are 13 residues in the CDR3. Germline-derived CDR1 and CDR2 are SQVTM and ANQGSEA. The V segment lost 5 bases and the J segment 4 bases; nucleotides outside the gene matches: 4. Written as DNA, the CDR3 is TGCAGCGTTAAGACAGGGGGCGTCTATGGCTACACCTTC. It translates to CSVKTGGVYGYTF.

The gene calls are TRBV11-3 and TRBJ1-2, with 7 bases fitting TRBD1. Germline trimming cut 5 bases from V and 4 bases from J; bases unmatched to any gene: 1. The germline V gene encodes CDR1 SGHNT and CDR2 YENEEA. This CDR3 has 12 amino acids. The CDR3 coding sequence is TGTGCCAGCAGCCAGGGGGGCTATGGCTACACCTTC. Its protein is CASSQGGYGYTF. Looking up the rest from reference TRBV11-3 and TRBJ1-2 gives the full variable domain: EAGVVQSPRYKIIEKKQPVAFWCNPISGHNTLYWYLQNLGQGPELLIRYENEEAVDDSQLPKDRFSAERLKGVDSTLKIQPAELGDSAVYLCASSQGGYGYTFGSGTRLTVV.

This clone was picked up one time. CDR3 residues: CATSRENPRDFNEQFF. DNA for the CDR3: TGTGCCACCAGCAGAGAAAACCCCAGGGACTTCAATGAGCAGTTCTTC. The chain carries TRBV15 and TRBJ2-1, with D possibly being TRBD2 (6 bases). The CDR3 sequence is 16 residues long. V was shortened by 0 bases and J by 6 bases, with 15 bases between the two germline ends. Germline CDR1 LNHNV, CDR2 YYDKDF (reference sequence).

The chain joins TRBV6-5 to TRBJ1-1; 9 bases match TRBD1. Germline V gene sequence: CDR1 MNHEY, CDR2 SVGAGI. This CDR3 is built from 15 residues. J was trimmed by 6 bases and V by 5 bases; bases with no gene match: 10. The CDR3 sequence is CASSPLDRGSAEAFF. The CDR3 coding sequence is TGTGCCAGCAGTCCTTTGGACAGGGGATCGGCTGAAGCTTTCTTT.

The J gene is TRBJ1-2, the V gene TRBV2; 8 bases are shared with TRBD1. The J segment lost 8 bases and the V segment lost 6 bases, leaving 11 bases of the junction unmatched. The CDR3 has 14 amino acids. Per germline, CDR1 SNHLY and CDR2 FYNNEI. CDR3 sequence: CASRGQQGVKGYTF. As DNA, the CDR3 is TGTGCCAGCAGAGGTCAACAGGGGGTGAAAGGCTACACCTTC.

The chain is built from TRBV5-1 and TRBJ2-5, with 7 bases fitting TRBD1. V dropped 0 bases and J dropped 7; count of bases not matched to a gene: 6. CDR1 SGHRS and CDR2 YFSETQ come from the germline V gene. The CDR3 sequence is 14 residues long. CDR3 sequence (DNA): TGCGCCAGCAGCTTGGTCCGACAGGGCGGGACCCAGTACTTC. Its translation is CASSLVRQGGTQYF.

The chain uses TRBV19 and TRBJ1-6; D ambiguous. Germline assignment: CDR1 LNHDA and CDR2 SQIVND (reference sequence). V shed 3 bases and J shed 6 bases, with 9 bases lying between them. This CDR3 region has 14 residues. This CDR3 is CASSIRVTNSPLHF. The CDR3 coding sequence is TGTGCCAGTAGTATCCGGGTTACTAATTCACCCCTCCACTTT. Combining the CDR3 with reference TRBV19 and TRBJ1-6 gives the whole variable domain DGGITQSPKYLFRKEGQNVTLSCEQNLNHDAMYWYRQDPGQGLRLIYYSQIVNDFQKGDIAEGYSVSREKKESFPLTVTSAQKNPTAFYLCASSIRVTNSPLHFGNGTRLTVT.

The CDR3 DNA is TGTGCCAGCAGTGGACGACAGGCATACCAAGAGACCCAGTACTTC. Its translation is CASSGRQAYQETQYF. The chain carries TRBV6-1 and TRBJ2-5, with D possibly TRBD1 on 6 matching bases. This CDR3 is built from 15 residues. The V gene's germline CDR1 is MNHNS and CDR2 SASEGT. V was trimmed by 4 bases and J by 0 bases, leaving 12 bases between them.

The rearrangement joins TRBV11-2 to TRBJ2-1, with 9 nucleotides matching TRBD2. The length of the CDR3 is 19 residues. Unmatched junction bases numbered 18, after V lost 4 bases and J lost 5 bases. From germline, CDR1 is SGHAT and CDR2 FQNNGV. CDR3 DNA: TGTGCCAGCAGCTCCTACTCCGGTAGCGGGAGAGTTTTGCACAATGAGCAGTTCTTC. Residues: CASSSYSGSGRVLHNEQFF.

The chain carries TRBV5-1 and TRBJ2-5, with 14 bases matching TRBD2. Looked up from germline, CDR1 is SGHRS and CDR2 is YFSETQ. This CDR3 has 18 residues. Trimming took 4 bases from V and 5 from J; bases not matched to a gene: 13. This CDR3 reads CASSRGATSGRARETQYF. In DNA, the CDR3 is TGCGCCAGCAGCCGAGGAGCGACTAGCGGGAGGGCCCGGGAGACCCAGTACTTC. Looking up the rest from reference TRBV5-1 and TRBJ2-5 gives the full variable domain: KAGVTQTPRYLIKTRGQQVTLSCSPISGHRSVSWYQQTPGQGLQFLFEYFSETQRNKGNFPGRFSGRQFSNSRSEMNVSTLELGDSALYLCASSRGATSGRARETQYFGPGTRLLVL.

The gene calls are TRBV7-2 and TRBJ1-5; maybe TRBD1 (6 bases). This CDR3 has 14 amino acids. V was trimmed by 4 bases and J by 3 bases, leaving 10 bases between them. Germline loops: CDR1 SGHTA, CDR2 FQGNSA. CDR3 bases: TGTGCCAGCAGCTCCCGACAGGTCAATCAGCCCCAGCATTTT. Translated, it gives CASSSRQVNQPQHF.

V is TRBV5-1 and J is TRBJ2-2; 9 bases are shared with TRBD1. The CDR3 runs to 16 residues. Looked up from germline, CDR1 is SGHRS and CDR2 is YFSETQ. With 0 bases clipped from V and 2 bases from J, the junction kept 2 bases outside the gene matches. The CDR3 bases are TGCGCCAGCAGCTTGGCCACAGGGGGCAACACCGGGGAGCTGTTTTTT. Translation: CASSLATGGNTGELFF.

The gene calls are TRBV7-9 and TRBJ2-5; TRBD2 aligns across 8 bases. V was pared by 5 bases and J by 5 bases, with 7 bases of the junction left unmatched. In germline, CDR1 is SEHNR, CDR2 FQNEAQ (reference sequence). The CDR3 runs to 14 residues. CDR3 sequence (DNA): TGTGCCAGCAGCCCCCCGGGAGGGGGGGAGACCCAGTACTTC. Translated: CASSPPGGGETQYF.